The 25 T cell receptor beta chains listed next were all sequenced from one sample in a study of breast tumors, draining lymph nodes, adjacent tissues. TCRdb independently ran MiXCR on the multiplex PCR reads; one entry per CDR3 protein. The profile shows 11,000 or so distinct CDR3 sequences, less than 60% of them singletons. Input material: breast tumor tissue. These TCRs come from a female donor with breast cancer. Some clones in this sample may be carry-over from other donors' samples.

This clonotype was seen only a few times. The CDR3 here is CASSEYLAVAYEQYF. CDR3 in DNA: TGTGCCAGCAGTGAATACCTAGCGGTTGCCTACGAGCAGTACTTC. The rearrangement links TRBV2 to TRBJ2-7, with 7 bases lining up with TRBD2. CDR1 and CDR2 from the germline V gene are SNHLY and FYNNEI. The V and J ends lost 2 bases and 2 bases, in that order; junction bases with no gene match: 6. The CDR3 length is 15 residues.

The chain links TRBV11-1 to TRBJ2-3; D may be TRBD1 (5 bases). Germline CDR1 is SGHAT and CDR2 is FQDESV (reference sequence). Trimming removed 0 bases at V and 5 bases at J, with 15 bases between. CDR3 size: 16 residues. The CDR3 DNA reads as TGTGCCAGCAGCTTAGCCCCCGCAGGGCGGATAGATACGCAGTATTTT. Amino acid sequence: CASSLAPAGRIDTQYF.

The V call is TRBV12-3 or TRBV12-4, the J call TRBJ2-5; D may be TRBD2 (5 bases). Trimming cost V 5 bases and J 4 bases, with 11 bases left between them. The CDR3 runs to 13 residues. CDR3 sequence: CASSRTEGETQYF. The CDR3 nucleotides read TGTGCCAGCAGTCGGACCGAGGGAGAGACCCAGTACTTC.

The rearrangement links TRBV27 to TRBJ2-1; TRBD1 or TRBD2 may be the D gene (5 bases each). V gave up 3 bases and J gave up 9 bases, with 12 bases separating them. This CDR3 spans 13 amino acids. From germline, CDR1 is MNHEY and CDR2 SMNVEV (reference sequence). Here the CDR3 DNA reads TGTGCCAGCAGTTTGGGGGTAGTTGGTGAGCAGTTCTTC. It encodes CASSLGVVGEQFF.

This clonotype was detected ten times or more. The chain employs TRBV9 and TRBJ2-2; D is ambiguous. This CDR3 is built from 12 residues. CDR1 SGDLS and CDR2 YYNGEE come from the germline V gene. The V and J ends lost 2 bases and 8 bases respectively, with 7 bases between them. This CDR3 reads CASSVGSGELFF. CDR3 in DNA: TGTGCCAGCAGCGTCGGAAGTGGGGAGCTGTTTTTT. Full variable domain (rest looked up from reference TRBV9 and TRBJ2-2): DSGVTQTPKHLITATGQRVTLRCSPRSGDLSVYWYQQSLDQGLQFLIQYYNGEERAKGNILERFSAQQFPDLHSELNLSSLELGDSALYFCASSVGSGELFFGEGSRLTVL.

At least ten counts were recorded for this clonotype. A much larger clone differs by one base, so this may be a read error. This chain connects TRBV6-5 to TRBJ1-2; tentatively, D is TRBD1 (6 bases). V lost 4 bases and J 4 bases, leaving 19 bases between the germline ends. The V gene's germline CDR1 is MNHEY and CDR2 SVGAGI. The CDR3 consists of 16 residues. The CDR3 sequence: CASSSPPNREVYGYTF. In nucleotides, the CDR3 is TGTGCCAGCAGTTCCCCCCCGAACAGGGAGGTCTATGGCTACACCTTC.

This chain uses TRBV9 with TRBJ2-2, with 9 bases matching TRBD2. The CDR3 spans 14 residues. Per germline, CDR1 SGDLS and CDR2 YYNGEE. The ends lost 5 bases at V and 5 bases at J; junction bases unmatched: 4. For the CDR3, the DNA is TGTGCCAGCAGGTTAGCGGGAGAGACCGGGGAGCTGTTTTTT. Translation: CASRLAGETGELFF.

The chain has TRBV5-1 and TRBJ2-2; 7 bases line up with TRBD1. The CDR3 totals 15 residues. CDR1 and CDR2 from the germline V gene are SGHRS and YFSETQ. With 3 bases clipped from V and 2 bases from J, the junction kept 4 bases outside the gene matches. The CDR3 DNA reads TGCGCCAGCAGCTCCTCAGGGGGTAACACCGGGGAGCTGTTTTTT. Protein: CASSSSGGNTGELFF.

This sequence joins TRBV20-1 and TRBJ2-7; D is perhaps TRBD1 (6 bases). CDR1 is DFQATT, CDR2 SNEGSKA, per germline (reference sequence). The ends were cut back, 5 bases at V and 1 base at J, with 9 bases in the middle. This CDR3 is 12 amino acids long. CDR3 sequence: CSASGHSYEQYV. The CDR3 nucleotides read TGCAGTGCTTCGGGACATTCCTACGAGCAGTACGTC.

This clonotype was seen ten or more times. This chain connects TRBV18 to TRBJ2-7, with D unclear. The CDR3 is made up of 13 amino acids. Germline V lookup: CDR1 KGHSH, CDR2 LQKENI. V was pared by 5 bases and J by 3 bases, with 11 bases between. CDR3 nucleotides: TGTGCCAGCTCATCATCGGCTTTCTACGAGCAGTACTTC. It encodes CASSSSAFYEQYF.

The J gene is TRBJ2-3, the V gene TRBV20-1, with a tentative D call TRBD2 (5 bases). CDR3 length equals 15 residues. The V gene's germline CDR1 is DFQATT and CDR2 SNEGSKA (reference sequence). The V end lost 2 bases, the J end lost 1 base, and 13 bases lay between the germline ends. CDR3 sequence: CSARNLGSRTDTQYF. DNA of the CDR3: TGCAGTGCTAGAAATCTAGGGAGCCGCACAGATACGCAGTATTTT.

In its sample, this clonotype was seen once. The V gene is TRBV7-9, the J gene TRBJ2-3; TRBD2 matches at 9 bases. CDR1 is SEHNR, CDR2 FQNEAQ, per germline (reference sequence). The CDR3 consists of 15 residues. After removal of 2 bases from V and 3 bases from J, the junction contained 3 bases not matched to a gene. The DNA for the CDR3 is TGTGCCAGCAGCTTAAGCCTAGCGGGGACAGATACGCAGTATTTT. It translates to CASSLSLAGTDTQYF. Based on the CDR3 plus reference TRBV7-9 and TRBJ2-3, the full variable domain is DTGVSQNPRHKITKRGQNVTFRCDPISEHNRLYWYRQTLGQGPEFLTYFQNEAQLEKSRLLSDRFSAERPKGSFSTLEIQRTEQGDSAMYLCASSLSLAGTDTQYFGPGTRLTVL.

V and J are TRBV6-2 or TRBV6-3 and TRBJ2-2; D may be TRBD1 (5 bases). Trimming removed 0 bases at V and 5 bases at J, with 7 bases between. Germline loops: CDR1 MNHEY, CDR2 SVGEGT. This CDR3 has 14 amino acids. CDR3 bases: TGTGCCAGCAGTTACTCGGCAGGGACCGGGGAGCTGTTTTTT. It encodes CASSYSAGTGELFF.

This rearrangement joins TRBV7-8 to TRBJ1-5; D uncertain. CDR1 is SGHVS, CDR2 FQNEAQ, per germline. CDR3 length: 17 residues. With 1 base removed from V and 1 base from J, the gap between germline ends came to 14 bases. The CDR3 protein is CASSLGGSGRSNQPQHF. CDR3 coding DNA: TGTGCCAGCAGCTTAGGAGGATCGGGCAGAAGCAATCAGCCCCAGCATTTT.

The rearrangement joins TRBV15 to TRBJ1-4, with a possible D match to TRBD1 (6 bases). The V and J ends lost 1 base and 4 bases respectively, with 10 bases between them. Germline V gene lookup returns CDR1 LNHNV and CDR2 YYDKDF (reference sequence). The CDR3 totals 15 residues. CDR3 loop: CATSRAYRDNEKLFF. Written as DNA, the CDR3 is TGTGCCACCAGCAGAGCCTACAGGGATAATGAAAAACTGTTTTTT.

This clonotype has a handful of counts. The genes are TRBV11-3 and TRBJ2-3; TRBD2 matches at 8 bases. Germline V gene data show CDR1 as SGHNT and CDR2 as YENEEA. This CDR3 region has 15 residues. V lost 3 bases and J lost 1; bases outside the gene matches: 3. The CDR3 protein is CASSFSGTRTDTQYF. The CDR3 DNA follows: TGTGCCAGCAGCTTTAGCGGGACCCGCACAGATACGCAGTATTTT.

The V and J genes are TRBV9 and TRBJ1-2, with D possibly being TRBD1 (6 bases). This CDR3 has 15 amino acids. V lost 4 bases and J 2 bases, leaving 15 bases between the germline ends. Germline CDR1 SGDLS, CDR2 YYNGEE. The CDR3 here is CASSLPPQGNYGYTF. CDR3 coding DNA: TGTGCCAGCAGCCTACCCCCACAGGGCAACTATGGCTACACCTTC.

The chain uses TRBV7-8 and TRBJ1-2; D gene ambiguous. The V gene lost 5 bases and the J gene lost 2 bases, with 15 bases spanning the gap. Germline V lookup: CDR1 SGHVS, CDR2 FQNEAQ. The length of the CDR3 is 15 residues. The DNA for the CDR3 is TGTGCCAGCAGCGAATCCCGCACAGCCAACTATGGCTACACCTTC. It codes for CASSESRTANYGYTF.

This clonotype was found a few times. CDR3 in DNA: TGTGCCAGCAGTCAGGGTTGGGTAACCCAGTACTTC. Amino acid sequence: CASSQGWVTQYF. The chain recombines TRBV6-1 with TRBJ2-5, with a tentative D call TRBD1 (5 bases). This CDR3 has 12 amino acids. V lost 5 bases to trimming and J lost 8 bases, with 12 bases between them. Germline assignment: CDR1 MNHNS and CDR2 SASEGT.

The chain combines TRBV12-3 or TRBV12-4 with TRBJ1-2; D is ambiguous. The CDR3 sequence is 12 residues long. V lost 3 bases and J 8 bases, leaving 10 bases between the germline ends. CDR3 coding DNA: TGTGCCAGCAGTTTCACCCTCGGGGGCTACACCTTC. This sequence encodes CASSFTLGGYTF.

Worth noting for this clonotype: The CDR3 end shows no conserved phenylalanine or tryptophan, and so a read error is likely. The DNA is omitted, as the CDR3 cannot be located on it reliably, and the CDR3 follows TCRdb's listing. The chain recombines TRBV27 with TRBJ1-6. Germline V gene sequence: CDR1 MNHEY, CDR2 SMNVEV (reference sequence). From its first to its last residue, the CDR3 has 13 amino acids. CDR3 amino acids: CASSPAGHSPLRS.

The gene calls are TRBV19 and TRBJ2-3, with D unclear. Germline assignment: CDR1 LNHDA and CDR2 SQIVND (reference sequence). This CDR3 has 14 residues. V shed 7 bases and J shed 0 bases, with 11 bases lying between them. The CDR3 sequence: CASNKRSSTDTQYF. CDR3 bases: TGTGCCAGTAACAAGCGTTCCAGCACAGATACGCAGTATTTT.

The CDR3 region is CASSLNLYNEQFF. CDR3 coding DNA: TGTGCCAGCAGTTTAAACCTTTACAATGAGCAGTTCTTC. The chain combines TRBV27 with TRBJ2-1, with D unclear. In germline, CDR1 is MNHEY, CDR2 SMNVEV (reference sequence). CDR3 length: 13 residues. Trimming stripped 2 bases from V and 4 bases from J, with 6 bases between.

V is TRBV2 and J is TRBJ1-6; TRBD1 agrees at 7 bases. CDR3 length: 14 amino acids. The germline V gene encodes CDR1 SNHLY and CDR2 FYNNEI. V dropped 6 bases and J dropped 9; count of bases not matched to a gene: 8. In DNA, the CDR3 is TGTGCCAGCAGATTACGGGACAGTACTTCACCCCTCCACTTT. Protein sequence: CASRLRDSTSPLHF.

A word on this clonotype: Since a much larger clone is just one base distant, this may be a read error. The J gene is TRBJ2-3, the V gene TRBV10-3; 8 bases are a match to TRBD2. The CDR3 covers 17 residues. CDR1 and CDR2 from the germline V gene are ENHRY and SYGVKD. The CDR3 sequence: CAIGDSGDASTTGTQYF. CDR3 in DNA: TGTGCCATCGGGGATAGCGGGGACGCCTCCACCACAGGTACGCAGTATTTT.